This is a list of T cell receptor beta chains from one sample in a study of T-cell memory formation after mild COVID-19. TCRdb analysed the 5' RACE reads with MiXCR anew, one entry per CDR3 protein. The data contain hundreds of thousands of distinct CDR3 sequences, 20% to 25% of them seen just once; the ten biggest clones take up around 8.7%. The sequenced material came from PBMCs or a T cell subset sorted from them (not recorded which). The receptors originated from an adult woman who had mild COVID-19 (a few samples of this study predate the infection). Cell type and time point are not known. CDR3s include the opening cysteine and the closing phenylalanine or tryptophan. D genes are given only for firm matches. Clone size is stated in some rows and not others, as once, few, many or a class when expanded.

size	V	D	J	DNA	CDR3
-	TRBV7-2	-	TRBJ2-3	TGTGCCAGCAGCTTAGATAGGGCCGGGCCCACAGATACGCAGTATTTT	CASSLDRAGPTDTQYF
few	TRBV11-2	TRBD1	TRBJ2-7	TGTGCCAGCAGCCCTGGACAGGGCCCTTCCGAGCAGTACTTC	CASSPGQGPSEQYF
few	TRBV2	-	TRBJ2-7	TGTGCCAGCAGGGTCCGACCACAGGACTACGAGCAGTACTTC	CASRVRPQDYEQYF
many	TRBV5-1	-	TRBJ1-1	TGCGCCAGCAGCCGGAGGGGGAACACTGAAGCTTTCTTT	CASSRRGNTEAFF
-	TRBV20-1	TRBD2	TRBJ2-1	TGCAGTGCTAAAAGGACTAGCACCTACTACAATGAGCAGTTCTTC	CSAKRTSTYYNEQFF
-	TRBV24-1	-	TRBJ1-2	TGTGCCACCAGTGATGCCGGGACAAGTCTCGGCTACACCTTC	CATSDAGTSLGYTF
few	TRBV7-2	-	TRBJ2-3	TGTGCCAGCAGCTTGAGCTCGGCGGTGGTTACGCAGTATTTT	CASSLSSAVVTQYF
few	TRBV7-9	-	TRBJ1-5	TGTGCCAGCAGCTTAACTCTGGATCAGCCCCAGCATTTT	CASSLTLDQPQHF
-	TRBV12-3/TRBV12-4	-	TRBJ1-1	TGTGCCAGCGGCCCGACACTTAACACTGAAGCTTTCTTT	CASGPTLNTEAFF
-	TRBV2	TRBD1	TRBJ1-4	TGTGCCAGCAGTGAAGGGACCAACAGGGGTGCAACTAATGAAAAACTGTTTTTT	CASSEGTNRGATNEKLFF
-	TRBV12-3/TRBV12-4	-	TRBJ2-1	TGTGCCAGCAGTTTACAGGGAATCTACAATGAGCAGTTCTTC	CASSLQGIYNEQFF
few	TRBV7-9	TRBD1	TRBJ1-2	TGTGCCAGCAGCTTAGCGGTTTCGAGGGACAGGGGGATGGATGGCTACACCTTC	CASSLAVSRDRGMDGYTF
few	TRBV6-4	TRBD2	TRBJ2-3	TGTGCCAGCAGTGCCGAATTACTAGCGCCGAGCACAGATACGCAGTATTTT	CASSAELLAPSTDTQYF
few	TRBV7-6	-	TRBJ2-7	TGTGCCAGCAGCCTCATTATTTATGACCGAGACGAGCAGTACTTC	CASSLIIYDRDEQYF
few	TRBV7-2	TRBD2	TRBJ2-2	TGTGCCAGCAGCTTAGATCCGGGAGGGCCCGGCTGGGAGCTGTTTTTT	CASSLDPGGPGWELFF
-	TRBV20-1	TRBD2	TRBJ2-3	TGCAGTGCCATACCTAGCGGGGGGGCTCCAGATACGCAGTATTTT	CSAIPSGGAPDTQYF
-	TRBV9	TRBD1	TRBJ2-5	TGTGCCAGCAGCACGGGACAGGGGGGACAGACCCAGTACTTC	CASSTGQGGQTQYF
few	TRBV6-1	-	TRBJ1-5	TGTGCCAGCAGTGAACGTGCCGGGGTAGGGGGCAATCAGCCCCAGCATTTT	CASSERAGVGGNQPQHF
few	TRBV24-1	TRBD1	TRBJ2-6	TGTGCCACCAGTGAAACAGGGGTCGGGGCCAACGTCCTGACTTTC	CATSETGVGANVLTF
-	TRBV5-1	-	TRBJ1-4	TGCGCCAGCAAGGGGAGGAATGAAAAACTGTTTTTT	CASKGRNEKLFF
-	TRBV18	TRBD1	TRBJ1-2	TGTGCCAGCTCTCCGAGAGACAGGGATGGCTACACCTTC	CASSPRDRDGYTF
-	TRBV7-2	-	TRBJ2-5	TGTGCCAGCAGCAAGGACAGGGAGGGGACCCAGTACTTC	CASSKDREGTQYF
few	TRBV30	TRBD2	TRBJ2-1	TGTGCCTGGACCCGACTAGCGGGGTACAATGAGCAGTTCTTC	CAWTRLAGYNEQFF
-	TRBV7-2	-	TRBJ2-2	TGTGCCAGCAGCCTAGGCTCCCAGAACACCGGGGAGCTGTTTTTT	CASSLGSQNTGELFF
-	TRBV29-1	-	TRBJ2-7	TGCAGCGTTGTTGGAGGGCACGAGCAGTACTTC	CSVVGGHEQYF
-	TRBV2	-	TRBJ2-7	TGTGCCAGCAGTGAATCAGAGGGTTGGGAAACCTACGAGCAGTACTTC	CASSESEGWETYEQYF
many	TRBV12-3/TRBV12-4	TRBD1	TRBJ2-7	TGCGCCAGCAGCCCTGGGACAGCTTCCTACGAGCAGTACTTC	CASSPGTASYEQYF
-	TRBV18	-	TRBJ1-5	TGTGCCAGCTCACCACCGGGGCCTCTGGGCAATCAGCCCCAGCATTTT	CASSPPGPLGNQPQHF
-	TRBV7-9	-	TRBJ2-5	TGTGCCAGCAGCGGGGGCCAAGAGACCCAGTACTTC	CASSGGQETQYF
-	TRBV5-1	-	TRBJ1-4	TGCGCCAGCAGCCGGTGGATATTGGACCCGAATGAAAAACTGTTTTTT	CASSRWILDPNEKLFF
many	TRBV5-1	TRBD1	TRBJ2-2	TGCGCCAGCAGCTTGAGGCTCAGGACAGGGAACACCGGGGAGCTGTTTTTT	CASSLRLRTGNTGELFF
once	TRBV29-1	-	TRBJ1-1	TGCAGCGTTGGCTTGGGTAACACTGAAGCTTTCTTT	CSVGLGNTEAFF